This T cell receptor (beta chain) was identified during a study of T cell repertoires in cytomegalovirus infection. Study background: Shared public TCR beta signatures pointed to both CMV infection and a matching HLA type. Study-level results: In two of eight donors, the top clonotype was HLA-C-restricted CMV-specific.

This clonotype was seen only a few times. Its matching antigen is unknown. One entry per CDR3 protein, called by TCRdb with MiXCR from the reads. Of 490,000 or so distinct CDR3 sequences listed, approximately 11% are singletons. Sequenced: PBMCs. This TCR came from a human donor in good health (CMV status not recorded). Some clones in this sample may be carry-over from other donors' samples.

The CDR3: CSAFTGTGLYNEQFF. The CDR3 DNA reads TGCAGTGCTTTTACCGGGACAGGGCTCTACAATGAGCAGTTCTTC. The rearrangement links TRBV20-1 to TRBJ2-1; TRBD1 agrees at 9 bases. CDR1 and CDR2 (germline): DFQATT, SNEGSKA (reference sequence). Trimming at V came to 5 bases and at J to 3 bases, leaving 8 bases not matched to a gene. The CDR3 has 15 amino acids.